The 10 T cell receptor beta chains below come from one sample, sequenced in a study of cytomegalovirus exposure and HLA in healthy donors (dated by TCRdb to the late 2010s). Libraries were built with the immunoSEQ multiplex PCR assay. A mixture of 60 forward primers for TCR Vbeta segments and 13 reverse primers for TCR Jbeta segments was used in the multiplex PCR. TCRdb mirrors the immuneACCESS table, restricted to in-frame sequences. Some clones are absent from its copies; in checked studies, under half trace to an unresolved V gene, and the reason for the others is unknown. This sample comprises approximately 67,000 clones, 80% to 90% of them detected only once. The ten largest clones represent around 10% of the sample. What was sequenced was PBMCs. Source of these receptors: a woman aged 30 to 39 in good health and CMV-seropositive.

The rearrangement joins TRBV30 to TRBJ2-3; 9 bases line up with TRBD2. The trim removed 5 bases at V and 4 bases at J, leaving 10 bases unmatched. Germline V gene lookup returns CDR1 GTSNPN and CDR2 SVGIG (reference sequence). The CDR3 loop spans 15 amino acids. The CDR3 nucleotides read TGTGCCTGGGGGGGTAGCGGGAGTAGGGCAGATACGCAGTATTTT. This encodes CAWGGSGSRADTQYF. The whole variable domain, filled in from reference TRBV30 and TRBJ2-3, reads SQTIHQWPATLVQPVGSPLSLECTVEGTSNPNLYWYRQAAGRGLQLLFYSVGIGQISSEVPQNLSASRPQDRQFILSSKKLLLSDSGFYLCAWGGSGSRADTQYFGPGTRLTVL.

This chain uses TRBV7-9 with TRBJ1-1; D not certain. There are 14 residues in the CDR3. The V end lost 6 bases, the J end lost 0 bases, and 11 bases lay between the germline ends. The germline gives CDR1 SEHNR, CDR2 FQNEAQ (reference sequence). Written as DNA, the CDR3 is TGTGCCAGCAGGGGGTGGGAGATGAACACTGAAGCTTTCTTT. Encoded protein: CASRGWEMNTEAFF.

The chain recombines TRBV27 with TRBJ2-3; 7 positions match TRBD1. From germline, CDR1 is MNHEY and CDR2 SMNVEV (reference sequence). The ends lost 5 bases at V and 0 bases at J; junction bases unmatched: 14. The length of the CDR3 is 18 residues. The CDR3 sequence is CASSVLSQWDSSTDTQYF. The CDR3 DNA is TGTGCCAGCAGTGTCCTAAGTCAGTGGGACAGTAGCACAGATACGCAGTATTTT.

This clone showed up just once. J is TRBJ2-1 and V is TRBV5-1; TRBD2 matches 13 bases. The germline CDR1 and CDR2 sequences are SGHRS and YFSETQ. V lost 0 bases and J lost 9; bases outside the gene matches: 0. The CDR3 length is 14 residues. The CDR3 nucleotides are TGCGCCAGCAGCTTGGGACTAGCGGGAGGTGAGCAGTTCTTC. Translated, it gives CASSLGLAGGEQFF.

This clone was picked up one time. CDR3 amino acids: CASSLRPGGNYGYTF. The CDR3 DNA is TGTGCCAGCAGTTTGCGACCGGGGGGGAACTATGGCTACACCTTC. This rearrangement joins TRBV27 to TRBJ1-2; the D gene is possibly TRBD1 (5 bases). The CDR3 length is 15 residues. Trimming took 3 bases from V and 2 from J, leaving 13 bases between them. Germline assignment: CDR1 MNHEY and CDR2 SMNVEV (reference sequence).

This chain uses TRBV9 with TRBJ1-4; 8 nucleotides align to TRBD1. Trimming at V came to 3 bases and at J to 6 bases, leaving 4 bases not matched to a gene. The CDR3 spans 14 residues. CDR1 is SGDLS, CDR2 YYNGEE, per germline. CDR3 amino acids: CASSGYRGDEKLFF. The CDR3 DNA sequence: TGTGCCAGCAGCGGTTACAGGGGGGATGAAAAACTGTTTTTT.

The CDR3 region is CASSESNAGRTSGIYEQYF. The DNA for the CDR3 is TGCGCCAGCAGTGAATCGAATGCCGGGCGGACTAGCGGAATCTACGAGCAGTACTTC. V is TRBV10-1 and J is TRBJ2-7, with 10 nucleotides matching TRBD2. This CDR3 is 19 amino acids long. Germline V CDR1 and CDR2: WNHNN, SYGVQD (reference sequence). Trimming at V came to 3 bases and at J to 3 bases, leaving 17 bases not matched to a gene.

The rearrangement joins TRBV28 to TRBJ2-7, with D possibly matching TRBD2 (6 bases). With 6 bases removed from V and 6 bases from J, the gap between germline ends came to 15 bases. The CDR3 consists of 13 residues. From germline, CDR1 is MDHEN and CDR2 SYDVKM. The CDR3 loop reads CASSPTSSGEQYF. As DNA, the CDR3 is TGTGCCAGCAGCCCCACTAGCTCCGGCGAGCAGTACTTC.

This clone was recorded once. This chain connects TRBV9 to TRBJ2-2; TRBD2 matches 7 bases. Germline CDR1 reads SGDLS; CDR2 reads YYNGEE. CDR3 length: 16 amino acids. V shed 0 bases, J shed 2 bases, and the junction held 4 bases outside the gene matches. The CDR3 reads CASSVGSGVNTGELFF. CDR3 DNA: TGTGCCAGCAGCGTAGGCAGCGGGGTTAACACCGGGGAGCTGTTTTTT.

The rearrangement uses TRBV27 and TRBJ2-1; 12 bases are shared with TRBD2. V lost 7 bases, J lost 8 bases, and 18 bases stayed unmatched. Germline V lookup: CDR1 MNHEY, CDR2 SMNVEV (reference sequence). This CDR3 is 18 amino acids long. The CDR3 DNA reads as TGTGCCAGCAAGAAGTCTAGCGGGAGGGCCCCGGTGGGCGATGAGCAGTTCTTC. Translation: CASKKSSGRAPVGDEQFF.